This entry describes one T cell receptor beta chain. The data were obtained in a study of OX40 agonist ivuxolimab in advanced cancers. Across the whole study: Participants averaged about 60 years of age (range roughly 20 to 90) and were 82.7% male.

Autoimmune disease history or systemic immunosuppression led to patients being barred. The assay was immunoSEQ multiplex PCR, and TCRdb's table has in-frame clones only and misses some. Of about 49,000 clones in the sample, around 84% were seen once. Losses at the gene ends were 3 bases for V and 1 base for J; bases not matched to a gene: 14. CDR1 is SGDLS, CDR2 YYNGEE, per germline. This CDR3 has 18 amino acids. This clonotype was obtained from an adult with an advanced solid tumor such as melanoma, head and neck, liver or kidney cancer. This sequence joins TRBV9 and TRBJ1-2; 8 bases are shared with TRBD1. The starting material was CD4+ or CD8+ T cells sorted from blood, obtained in a trial of the OX40 agonist ivuxolimab. The CDR3 region has the DNA TGTGCCAGCAGCGCCCAGTCAGGGGGGACAGGTAGTAACTATGGCTACACCTTC. Encoded protein: CASSAQSGGTGSNYGYTF.